This T cell receptor (beta chain) was recovered during a study of shared clonotypes between healthy human individuals. The study's findings and limits: In the sorted subsets, rarefaction showed sequencing was incomplete despite large depth. The sole specimen, blood, was sampled, and tissue repertoires likely differ.

As regards this clone: The antigen remains undetermined.

All the donors were Caucasian adults who lived in Nashville, Tennessee. The authors split each subset's genomic DNA evenly across several immunoSEQ plates. Generated by immunoSEQ multiplex PCR, the TCRdb table keeps only in-frame clones and is missing some. There are about 2.5 million clones in the sample; 80% to 95% occur only once, and 0.37% lies in the top ten. In germline, CDR1 is SGHRS, CDR2 YFSETQ. This CDR3 region has 15 residues. V trimming: 1 base; J trimming: 4 bases; junction bases outside the gene matches: 4. Sequencing used naive CD4+ T cells from PBMCs. Subset indicated: CD45RA+ positively selected. The chain joins TRBV5-1 to TRBJ1-1; 10 positions match TRBD1. This receptor was taken from a man aged 18 to 29 in good health. Some clones in this sample may be carry-over from other donors' samples. Here the CDR3 DNA reads TGCGCCAGCAGCTTGATGACAGGGGGCCTCACTGAAGCTTTCTTT. It specifies CASSLMTGGLTEAFF.